Below, 30 T cell receptor beta chains from the same sample are listed, as sequenced in a study of T cell repertoires in cytomegalovirus infection. Antigens for these TCRs are unknown. MiXCR, run by TCRdb on the reads, gives a single entry per CDR3 protein. Of 150,000 or so distinct CDR3 sequences detected, 20% to 25% appear once; the ten largest clones hold 20% to 30%. Here the sequenced sample was CD8+ T cells from cultured PBMCs, taken from culture after CMV antigen stimulation. These receptors originate from a human donor in good health (CMV status not recorded). Some clones in this sample may be carry-over from other donors' samples.

The chain links TRBV7-2 to TRBJ2-1, with 7 bases aligning to TRBD1. V lost 3 bases to trimming and J lost 1 base; unmatched junction nucleotides: 9. The CDR3 has 17 residues. Per germline, CDR1 SGHTA and CDR2 FQGNSA. The CDR3: CASSFDRAPLSYNEQFF. Written as DNA, the CDR3 is TGTGCCAGCAGCTTTGACAGGGCCCCTCTTTCCTACAATGAGCAGTTCTTC.

This CDR3 reads CASSPRTSGGETQYF. Written as DNA, the CDR3 is TGTGCCAGCAGCCCCAGGACTAGCGGGGGGGAGACCCAGTACTTC. The V call is TRBV9, the J call TRBJ2-5, with 14 bases lining up with TRBD2. This CDR3 has 15 residues. V lost 4 bases and J lost 5; bases outside the gene matches: 4. The V gene's germline CDR1 is SGDLS and CDR2 YYNGEE. The entire variable domain, with the rest obtained from reference TRBV9 and TRBJ2-5, is as follows: DSGVTQTPKHLITATGQRVTLRCSPRSGDLSVYWYQQSLDQGLQFLIQYYNGEERAKGNILERFSAQQFPDLHSELNLSSLELGDSALYFCASSPRTSGGETQYFGPGTRLLVL.

The CDR3 coding sequence is TGTGCCAGCACCCCTCCACCCGGGCAAGTCGGTGGCTACACCTTC. Translation gives CASTPPPGQVGGYTF. The V call is TRBV12-3 or TRBV12-4, the J call TRBJ1-2; D is unclear. V was cut by 7 bases and J by 7 bases, with 22 bases left in between. This CDR3 has 15 amino acids.

The chain couples TRBV7-9 to TRBJ2-7; D may be TRBD1 (5 bases). The CDR3 is 15 residues long. Germline loops: CDR1 SEHNR, CDR2 FQNEAQ (reference sequence). Trimming took off 7 bases at V and 2 bases at J, with 18 bases between the two ends. For the CDR3, the DNA is TGTGCCAGCACCCCCGAAGACAGCCGCCCCTACGAGCAGTACTTC. It is translated as CASTPEDSRPYEQYF.

This clonotype is medium-sized by share. This chain uses TRBV7-8 with TRBJ1-5; D is possibly TRBD1 (6 bases). This CDR3 comprises 15 residues. V was trimmed by 0 bases and J by 7 bases, leaving 13 bases between them. Germline V gene lookup returns CDR1 SGHVS and CDR2 FQNEAQ. DNA of the CDR3: TGTGCCAGCAGCTTAGCCCGCGCAGGGGTACAGCCCCAGCATTTT. Encoded protein: CASSLARAGVQPQHF.

This clonotype was detected once. The rearrangement uses TRBV7-2 and TRBJ1-6; TRBD1 matches 7 bases. The germline CDR1 and CDR2 sequences are SGHTA and FQGNSA. J was trimmed by 3 bases and V by 1 base; bases with no gene match: 3. There are 16 residues in the CDR3. As DNA, the CDR3 is TGTGCCAGCAGCTTAGGGGGACAGTTCTATAATTCACCCCTCCACTTT. Its translation: CASSLGGQFYNSPLHF. Full variable domain (remainder filled in from reference TRBV7-2 and TRBJ1-6): GAGVSQSPSNKVTEKGKDVELRCDPISGHTALYWYRQSLGQGLEFLIYFQGNSAPDKSGLPSDRFSAERTGGSVSTLTIQRTQQEDSAVYLCASSLGGQFYNSPLHFGNGTRLTVT.

This clonotype occurred once. The rearrangement links TRBV6-5 to TRBJ2-2; D is perhaps TRBD1 (7 bases). The CDR3 is 15 residues long. Germline V gene sequence: CDR1 MNHEY, CDR2 SVGAGI. V was pared by 3 bases and J by 8 bases, with 16 bases between. The CDR3 DNA sequence: TGTGCCAGCAGTTATTGGCAGGGGGGCCTAGGGGAGCTGTTTTTT. Its protein product is CASSYWQGGLGELFF.

Only a few counts were recorded for this clonotype. This chain connects TRBV27 to TRBJ1-2; TRBD1 agrees at 8 bases. The CDR3 has 16 amino acids. Germline loops: CDR1 MNHEY, CDR2 SMNVEV (reference sequence). The J segment lost 2 bases and the V segment lost 4 bases, leaving 9 bases of the junction unmatched. The CDR3 spells CASSSPRTGRNYGYTF. DNA for the CDR3: TGTGCCAGCAGTTCCCCCCGGACAGGGAGAAACTATGGCTACACCTTC.

This clonotype has a single count. The V and J genes are TRBV6-6 and TRBJ2-5; D perhaps matches TRBD1 (6 bases). Per the germline V gene, CDR1 is MNHNY and CDR2 is SVGAGI (reference sequence). The CDR3 is 17 amino acids. V was pared by 6 bases and J by 1 base, with 21 bases between. CDR3: CASSHIGGSQSQETQYF. Written as DNA, the CDR3 is TGTGCCAGCAGCCACATAGGGGGTAGCCAAAGCCAAGAGACCCAGTACTTC.

This sequence joins TRBV7-2 and TRBJ1-3, with 10 bases aligning to TRBD1. Trimming at V came to 5 bases and at J to 3 bases, leaving 13 bases not matched to a gene. The CDR3 totals 18 residues. Per the germline V gene, CDR1 is SGHTA and CDR2 is FQGNSA. As DNA, the CDR3 is TGTGCCAGCAGCCTGATAGAAGGGGGGACAGGGGATGGAAACACCATATATTTT. Translation: CASSLIEGGTGDGNTIYF.

This clonotype came up a few times. The V call is TRBV7-2, the J call TRBJ1-3; TRBD1 might be the D (5 bases). The V gene's germline CDR1 is SGHTA and CDR2 FQGNSA. This CDR3 spans 16 amino acids. With 0 bases removed from V and 2 bases from J, the gap between germline ends came to 11 bases. The CDR3 loop reads CASSLARGLPGNTIYF. The CDR3, as DNA: TGTGCCAGCAGCTTAGCCCGGGGCCTCCCTGGAAACACCATATATTTT. The full variable domain, its missing parts supplied by reference TRBV7-2 and TRBJ1-3, is GAGVSQSPSNKVTEKGKDVELRCDPISGHTALYWYRQSLGQGLEFLIYFQGNSAPDKSGLPSDRFSAERTGGSVSTLTIQRTQQEDSAVYLCASSLARGLPGNTIYFGEGSWLTVV.

This clonotype was detected ten times or more. This CDR3 is CASSFWEANTGELFF. DNA for the CDR3: TGTGCCAGCAGTTTCTGGGAGGCGAACACCGGGGAGCTGTTTTTT. J is TRBJ2-2 and V is TRBV28; possibly TRBD2 for D (6 bases). Germline V gives CDR1 MDHEN, CDR2 SYDVKM. The CDR3 covers 15 residues. Trimming removed 3 bases from V and 0 bases from J, with 8 bases in between. The full variable domain, with the rest looked up from reference TRBV28 and TRBJ2-2, is DVKVTQSSRYLVKRTGEKVFLECVQDMDHENMFWYRQDPGLGLRLIYFSYDVKMKEKGDIPEGYSVSREKKERFSLILESASTNQTSMYLCASSFWEANTGELFFGEGSRLTVL.

The chain recombines TRBV29-1 with TRBJ1-2, with D perhaps TRBD1 (5 bases). Germline V gene sequence: CDR1 SQVTM, CDR2 ANQGSEA. The V end was cut by 3 bases, the J end by 2 bases, with 13 bases between. The CDR3 has 14 residues. CDR3 in DNA: TGCAGCGTTGATTACCCCAGGGTAAACTATGGCTACACCTTC. As protein: CSVDYPRVNYGYTF.

This clonotype came up a few times. The chain carries TRBV12-3 or TRBV12-4 and TRBJ2-7; a weak D match, TRBD2 (5 bases). Trimming left V 6 bases short and J 2 bases short, with 14 bases between. The CDR3 has 14 amino acids. The DNA for the CDR3 is TGTGCCAGCAGAATCGGGCCGGGGACCTACGAGCAGTACTTC. Protein sequence: CASRIGPGTYEQYF.

The V gene is TRBV6-2 or TRBV6-3, the J gene TRBJ2-1; the D is unclear. The CDR3 is 14 residues long. V lost 0 bases and J 7 bases, leaving 10 bases between the germline ends. Germline values: CDR1 MNHEY, CDR2 SVGEGT. CDR3 loop: CASSYSYVENEQFF. The CDR3 DNA sequence: TGTGCCAGCAGTTACTCTTACGTAGAGAATGAGCAGTTCTTC.

This clonotype has just a few counts. J is TRBJ2-2 and V is TRBV7-3, with D uncertain. The ends were cut back, 5 bases at V and 4 bases at J, with 14 bases in the middle. In germline, CDR1 is SGHTA, CDR2 FQGTGA. The CDR3 is 15 residues long. This chain's CDR3 is CASSAWHGSTGELFF. DNA of the CDR3: TGTGCCAGCAGCGCCTGGCATGGCAGCACCGGGGAGCTGTTTTTT. Based on the CDR3 plus reference TRBV7-3 and TRBJ2-2, the full variable domain is GAGVSQTPSNKVTEKGKYVELRCDPISGHTALYWYRQSLGQGPEFLIYFQGTGAADDSGLPNDRFFAVRPEGSVSTLKIQRTERGDSAVYLCASSAWHGSTGELFFGEGSRLTVL.

The chain uses TRBV7-9 and TRBJ2-7; a weak D match, TRBD2 (6 bases). The length of the CDR3 is 12 residues. Germline lookup yields CDR1 SEHNR and CDR2 FQNEAQ (reference sequence). V was cut by 7 bases and J by 6 bases, with 13 bases left in between. CDR3 sequence (DNA): TGTGCCAGCACTATGGGAGGTCTCGAGCAGTACTTC. It is translated as CASTMGGLEQYF. The complete variable domain, with remaining parts taken from reference TRBV7-9 and TRBJ2-7, reads DTGVSQNPRHKITKRGQNVTFRCDPISEHNRLYWYRQTLGQGPEFLTYFQNEAQLEKSRLLSDRFSAERPKGSFSTLEIQRTEQGDSAMYLCASTMGGLEQYFGPGTRLTVT.

This clonotype was seen a few times. The rearrangement uses TRBV7-2 and TRBJ2-3; weak D call: TRBD2 (7 bases). V was pared by 5 bases and J by 3 bases, with 24 bases between. The CDR3 extends over 18 amino acids. CDR1 SGHTA and CDR2 FQGNSA come from the germline V gene. CDR3: CASSPLGGAWLATDTQYF. In DNA form, the CDR3 reads TGTGCCAGCAGCCCCTTAGGGGGGGCCTGGCTAGCAACAGATACGCAGTATTTT.

The V call is TRBV7-3, the J call TRBJ2-5; unclear D gene. V lost 5 bases, J lost 3 bases, and 4 bases lay in between. Germline CDR1 is SGHTA and CDR2 is FQGTGA. The CDR3 sequence is 11 residues long. This chain's CDR3 is CASSPKETQYF. In DNA form, the CDR3 reads TGTGCCAGCAGCCCTAAAGAGACCCAGTACTTC.

The V and J genes are TRBV6-1 and TRBJ1-2, with TRBD1 as a possible D gene (5 bases). In germline, CDR1 is MNHNS, CDR2 SASEGT. The CDR3 length is 15 residues. Deletions cut 2 bases from V and 3 bases from J, with 13 bases between. CDR3 amino acids: CASSELGTSHYGYTF. In DNA form, the CDR3 reads TGTGCCAGCAGTGAACTGGGGACCTCTCACTATGGCTACACCTTC.

This clonotype has just a few counts. The rearrangement uses TRBV4-1 and TRBJ1-2, with D hard to call. V was pared by 0 bases and J by 1 base, with 15 bases between. CDR1 is MGHRA and CDR2 is YSYEKL in the germline V gene. The CDR3 extends over 17 amino acids. CDR3 sequence reads: CASSQEWRTFHNYGYTF. Written as DNA, the CDR3 is TGCGCCAGCAGCCAAGAGTGGAGGACGTTTCATAACTATGGCTACACCTTC.

This clonotype showed up just a few times. This rearrangement joins TRBV27 to TRBJ1-2; TRBD1 agrees at 7 bases. With V trimmed by 5 bases and J by 8 bases, 14 bases remained unmatched. CDR1 and CDR2 from the germline V gene are MNHEY and SMNVEV (reference sequence). CDR3 size: 15 residues. CDR3 region: CASSPRGGLIVGYTF. The CDR3 DNA reads as TGTGCCAGCAGTCCCAGGGGGGGGTTGATCGTCGGCTACACCTTC.

The V gene is TRBV6-1, the J gene TRBJ2-1, with 7 bases matching TRBD1. V gave up 9 bases and J gave up 7 bases; unmatched junction bases: 6. Germline V gene lookup returns CDR1 MNHNS and CDR2 SASEGT. The length of the CDR3 is 12 residues. CDR3 nucleotide sequence: TGTGCCAGTGAGGGGGCCGGGAATGAGCAGTTCTTC. Amino acids: CASEGAGNEQFF.

This clonotype was observed a handful of times. The rearrangement joins TRBV23-1 to TRBJ2-7; D is ambiguous. TRBV23-1 belongs to the ORF category, with a function that is uncertain. The CDR3 runs to 13 residues. V gave up 4 bases and J gave up 2 bases, with 9 bases separating them. The chain's CDR3 is CASSPTATYEQYF. The CDR3 DNA is TGCGCCAGCAGTCCTACAGCTACCTACGAGCAGTACTTC.

This chain joins TRBV7-3 and TRBJ1-2; D is ambiguous. CDR3 length equals 15 residues. Germline loops: CDR1 SGHTA, CDR2 FQGTGA. Trimming took off 5 bases at V and 0 bases at J, with 13 bases between the two ends. DNA for the CDR3: TGTGCCAGCAGCCCTTCGCCAGGAGCTAACTATGGCTACACCTTC. This codes for CASSPSPGANYGYTF.

The chain has TRBV12-3 or TRBV12-4 and TRBJ1-1; 9 positions agree with TRBD1. Germline trimming cut 7 bases from V and 4 bases from J; bases unmatched to any gene: 22. The CDR3 has 19 residues. CDR3 amino acids: CASTLSRLPGQGITTEAFF. CDR3 nucleotides: TGTGCCAGCACCCTCTCCCGCCTACCGGGACAGGGTATCACCACTGAAGCTTTCTTT.

This clonotype was counted ten times or more. The chain employs TRBV7-8 and TRBJ1-1; D is perhaps TRBD1 (5 bases). The CDR3 covers 16 residues. Germline assignment: CDR1 SGHVS and CDR2 FQNEAQ. Trimming took off 5 bases at V and 3 bases at J, with 19 bases between the two ends. The CDR3 region is CASSHELGAWDTEAFF. The DNA for the CDR3 is TGTGCCAGCAGCCACGAGTTAGGGGCCTGGGACACTGAAGCTTTCTTT. Together with reference TRBV7-8 and TRBJ1-1, the CDR3 gives the full variable domain: GAGVSQSPRYKVAKRGQDVALRCDPISGHVSLFWYQQALGQGPEFLTYFQNEAQLDKSGLPSDRFFAERPEGSVSTLKIQRTQQEDSAVYLCASSHELGAWDTEAFFGQGTRLTVV.

The chain employs TRBV7-2 and TRBJ2-7; 10 positions agree with TRBD2. Germline V gene lookup returns CDR1 SGHTA and CDR2 FQGNSA. Unmatched junction bases numbered 4, after V lost 2 bases and J lost 3 bases. The length of the CDR3 is 15 residues. CDR3 protein: CASSLRSGRGYEQYF. CDR3 in DNA: TGTGCCAGCAGCTTACGAAGCGGGAGGGGCTACGAGCAGTACTTC. Filled out from reference TRBV7-2 and TRBJ2-7, the complete variable domain reads GAGVSQSPSNKVTEKGKDVELRCDPISGHTALYWYRQSLGQGLEFLIYFQGNSAPDKSGLPSDRFSAERTGGSVSTLTIQRTQQEDSAVYLCASSLRSGRGYEQYFGPGTRLTVT.

The chain has TRBV7-3 and TRBJ2-1; D perhaps matches TRBD1 (6 bases). This CDR3 is 15 amino acids long. Germline V gene sequence: CDR1 SGHTA, CDR2 FQGTGA. Trimming took 0 bases from V and 6 from J, leaving 12 bases between them. The CDR3 spells CASSLTGRTVNEQFF. Here the CDR3 DNA reads TGTGCCAGCAGCTTAACGGGCCGGACAGTCAATGAGCAGTTCTTC.

In its sample, this clonotype was seen a few times. This sequence joins TRBV6-2 or TRBV6-3 and TRBJ1-6; 8 bases match TRBD1. V lost 0 bases to trimming and J lost 10 bases; unmatched junction nucleotides: 8. The CDR3 runs to 16 residues. Per germline, CDR1 MNHEY and CDR2 SVGEGT. This CDR3 is CASSYSGQGGRSPLHF. Written as DNA, the CDR3 is TGTGCCAGCAGTTACTCCGGACAGGGTGGTCGATCACCCCTCCACTTT.